The clone carrying this T cell receptor beta chain came up once. Its antigen is unknown. The entry originates in a study of blood T cells in healthy people across ages. Overall study context: Capture via template switching afforded approximately one barcoded beta molecule per two T cells.

Broader study findings: Naive CD4+ cell counts and diversity both ran higher in long-lived than in aged donors.

CDR3 size: 20 residues. Germline-derived CDR1 and CDR2 are SGHAT and FQNNGV. V gave up 3 bases and J gave up 6 bases, with 29 bases separating them. Next came a second PCR, run for about 6 to 11 cycles, which used a sample-barcoded 5' primer along with a J-beta primer mix. MiXCR was run by TCRdb on the 5' RACE reads, yielding one entry per CDR3 protein. The sample carries around 800,000 distinct CDR3 sequences, approximately 24% recorded once. The same data also went into a second study, on T cells of mothers and their children. That paper states: In each mother, TCR beta CDR3 reads exceeded 8 million; in each child, they numbered 2.5 million to 3.5 million. Detection of persistent microchimeric T cell clones did not occur.

The chain employs TRBV11-2 and TRBJ2-2, with D possibly TRBD2 on 5 matching bases. What was sequenced was blood. The receptor comes from a boy aged 10-17 years in good health. The CDR3 sequence is CASSLSPGQNPAPGAGELFF. The CDR3 DNA sequence: TGTGCCAGCAGCTTGTCCCCGGGCCAGAATCCAGCCCCCGGGGCCGGGGAGCTGTTTTTT.